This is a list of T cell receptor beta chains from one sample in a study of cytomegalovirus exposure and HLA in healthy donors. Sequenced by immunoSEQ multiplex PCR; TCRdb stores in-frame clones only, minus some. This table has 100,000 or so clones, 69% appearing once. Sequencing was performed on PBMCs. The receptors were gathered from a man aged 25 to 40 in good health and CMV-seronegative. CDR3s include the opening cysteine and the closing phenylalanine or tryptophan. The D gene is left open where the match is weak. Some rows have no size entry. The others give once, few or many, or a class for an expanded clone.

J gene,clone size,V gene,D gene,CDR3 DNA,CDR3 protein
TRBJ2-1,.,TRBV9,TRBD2,TGTGCCAGCAGCGTGGGGACTAGCGGACACAATGAGCAGTTCTTC,CASSVGTSGHNEQFF
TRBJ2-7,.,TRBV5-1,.,TGCGCCAGCAGCCAGAGGCCTCCTTCCTACGAGCAGTACTTC,CASSQRPPSYEQYF
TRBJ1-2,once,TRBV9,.,TGTGCCAGCAGCGTAGGGTTGGCTTATGGCTACACCTTC,CASSVGLAYGYTF
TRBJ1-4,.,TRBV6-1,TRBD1,TGTGCCAGCAGTGAAAGGACAGGGATAAATGAAAAACTGTTTTTT,CASSERTGINEKLFF
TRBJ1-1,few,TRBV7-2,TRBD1,TGTGCCAGCAGCTTAGAGGGCAGGGGGCGCACTGAAGCTTTCTTT,CASSLEGRGRTEAFF
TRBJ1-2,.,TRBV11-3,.,TGTGCCAGCAGCTTCGGGGGAAACTATGGCTACACCTTC,CASSFGGNYGYTF
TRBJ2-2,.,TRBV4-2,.,TGTGCCAGCAGCAAACCGGGATTTACCGGGGAGCTGTTTTTT,CASSKPGFTGELFF
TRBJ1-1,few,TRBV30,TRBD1,TGTGCCTGGAGGGGAGGGACAGGAGTCCGCACTGAAGCTTTCTTT,CAWRGGTGVRTEAFF
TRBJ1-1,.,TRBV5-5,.,TGTGCCAGCAGCTTCAATTCGAACACTGAAGCTTTCTTT,CASSFNSNTEAFF
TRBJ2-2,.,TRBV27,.,TGTGCCAGCAGTGCCGCTGGGCGGGGCAACACCGGGGAGCTGTTTTTT,CASSAAGRGNTGELFF
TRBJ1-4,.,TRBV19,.,TGTGCCAGTAGTAGTTGGCAGTTTAATGAAAAACTGTTTTTT,CASSSWQFNEKLFF
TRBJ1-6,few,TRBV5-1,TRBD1,TGCGCCAGCAGCTTGGGGGGACAGGGACACTCACCCCTCCACTTT,CASSLGGQGHSPLHF
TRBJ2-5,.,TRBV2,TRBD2,TGTGCCAGCAGTGGTAGCGGGAGTGGTGAGACCCAGTACTTC,CASSGSGSGETQYF
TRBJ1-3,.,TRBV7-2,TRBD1,TGTGCCAGCAGCTTAGACCCGACTACAGGGGGCTCTGGAAACACCATATATTTT,CASSLDPTTGGSGNTIYF
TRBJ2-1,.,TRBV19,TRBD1,TGTGCCAGTTCCGACAGGGGGGACTCTTTTTACAATGAGCAGTTCTTC,CASSDRGDSFYNEQFF
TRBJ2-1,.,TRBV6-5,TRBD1,TGTGCCAGCAGTTACTCCCCGGGACAGGGTTACAATGAGCAGTTCTTC,CASSYSPGQGYNEQFF